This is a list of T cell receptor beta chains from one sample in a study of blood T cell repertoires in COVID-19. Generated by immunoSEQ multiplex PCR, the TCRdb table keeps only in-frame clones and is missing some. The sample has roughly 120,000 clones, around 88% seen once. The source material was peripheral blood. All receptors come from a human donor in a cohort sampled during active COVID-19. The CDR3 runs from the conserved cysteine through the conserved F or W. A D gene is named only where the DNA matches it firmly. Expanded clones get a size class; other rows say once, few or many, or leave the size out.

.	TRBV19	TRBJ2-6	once	CASSEEAGANVLTF	TGTGCCAGTAGTGAAGAGGCCGGGGCCAACGTCCTGACTTTC
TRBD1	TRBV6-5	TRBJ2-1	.	CASSSDREWSEQFF	TGTGCCAGCAGTTCCGACAGGGAGTGGAGTGAGCAGTTCTTC
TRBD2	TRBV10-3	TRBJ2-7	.	CAISVVTGGPYEQYF	TGTGCCATCAGTGTGGTAACGGGAGGACCCTACGAGCAGTACTTC
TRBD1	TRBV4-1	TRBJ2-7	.	CASSAGQGPTYEQYF	TGCGCCAGCAGCGCCGGACAGGGGCCCACCTACGAGCAGTACTTC
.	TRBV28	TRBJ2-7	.	CASRIPGTYEQYF	TGTGCCAGCCGAATCCCAGGGACCTACGAGCAGTACTTC
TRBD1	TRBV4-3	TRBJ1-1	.	CASSQALRTGEAFF	TGCGCCAGCAGCCAAGCTCTACGGACAGGTGAAGCTTTCTTT
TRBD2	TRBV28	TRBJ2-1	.	CASNSKLAGYNEQFF	TGTGCCAGCAACTCAAAACTAGCGGGCTACAATGAGCAGTTCTTC
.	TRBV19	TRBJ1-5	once	CASSILRGDQPQHF	TGTGCCAGTAGTATACTAAGGGGTGATCAGCCCCAGCATTTT
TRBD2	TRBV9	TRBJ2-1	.	CASSSGTTGLYNEQFF	TGTGCCAGCAGCTCCGGGACTACCGGTTTGTACAATGAGCAGTTCTTC
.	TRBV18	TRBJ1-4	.	CASSRSATNEKLFF	TGTGCCAGCTCACGGTCAGCAACTAATGAAAAACTGTTTTTT
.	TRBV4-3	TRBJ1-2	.	CASSQDPAGTNYGYTF	TGCGCCAGCAGCCAAGATCCGGCAGGGACTAACTATGGCTACACCTTC
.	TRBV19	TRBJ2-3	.	CASSVESDRAQYF	TGTGCCAGTAGTGTCGAGAGTGATCGCGCGCAGTATTTT
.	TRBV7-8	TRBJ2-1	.	CASSFIQGHYNEQFF	TGTGCCAGCAGCTTCATCCAGGGCCACTACAATGAGCAGTTCTTC
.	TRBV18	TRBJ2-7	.	CASTAFRQDPVYEQYF	TGTGCCAGCACAGCGTTCAGACAGGATCCTGTCTACGAGCAGTACTTC
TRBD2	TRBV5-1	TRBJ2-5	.	CASSLAGGGETQYF	TGCGCCAGCAGCTTAGCGGGAGGGGGTGAGACCCAGTACTTC
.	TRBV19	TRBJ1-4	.	CASSIGGDRLFF	TGTGCCAGTAGTATCGGCGGGGACCGACTGTTTTTT
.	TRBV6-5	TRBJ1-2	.	CASSYGWSYGYTF	TGTGCCAGCAGTTACGGGTGGAGCTATGGCTACACCTTC
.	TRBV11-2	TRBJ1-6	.	CASSTSSSVRNSPLHF	TGTGCCAGCAGCACGAGTTCGTCGGTCCGGAATTCACCCCTCCACTTT
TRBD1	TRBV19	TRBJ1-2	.	CASATDRRYGYTF	TGTGCCAGTGCCACGGACAGGCGCTATGGCTACACCTTC
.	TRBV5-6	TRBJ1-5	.	CASSPSRPQHF	TGTGCCAGCAGCCCCAGTCGGCCCCAGCATTTT
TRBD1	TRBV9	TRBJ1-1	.	CASSKQGSMNTEAFF	TGTGCCAGCAGTAAACAGGGGTCGATGAACACTGAAGCTTTCTTT
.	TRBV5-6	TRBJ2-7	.	CASSSRQVVWYEQYF	TGTGCCAGCAGCTCACGACAGGTAGTATGGTACGAGCAGTACTTC
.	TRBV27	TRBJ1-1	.	CASSLTGLTEAFF	TGTGCCAGCAGTTTGACAGGTCTGACGGAAGCTTTCTTT
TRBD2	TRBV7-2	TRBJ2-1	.	CASSLAGTSGNNEQFF	TGTGCCAGCAGCTTGGCCGGGACTAGCGGGAACAATGAGCAGTTCTTC
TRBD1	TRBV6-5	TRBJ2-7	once	CASSPGTGVPYEQYF	TGTGCCAGCAGTCCCGGGACAGGGGTTCCCTACGAGCAGTACTTC
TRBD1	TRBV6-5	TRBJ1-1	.	CASSSGQGSMNTEAFF	TGTGCCAGCAGTTCAGGACAGGGAAGCATGAACACTGAAGCTTTCTTT
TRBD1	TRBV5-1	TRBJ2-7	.	CASSPQTDRGQYEQYF	TGCGCCAGCAGCCCACAGACCGACAGGGGGCAGTACGAGCAGTACTTC
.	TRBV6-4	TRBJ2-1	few	CASSDELYNEQFF	TGTGCCAGCAGTGACGAGCTCTACAATGAGCAGTTCTTC
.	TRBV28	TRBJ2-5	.	CASEVARSETQYF	TGTGCCAGCGAGGTGGCTCGGTCGGAGACCCAGTACTTC
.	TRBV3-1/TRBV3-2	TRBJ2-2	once	CASSQGLGRANTGELFF	TGTGCCAGCAGCCAAGGCCTTGGCCGGGCGAACACCGGGGAGCTGTTTTTT
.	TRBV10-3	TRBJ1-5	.	CAISESGTSYPNQPQHF	TGTGCCATCAGTGAGTCGGGGACATCTTACCCAAATCAGCCCCAGCATTTT
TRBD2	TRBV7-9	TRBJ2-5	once	CASSLLTSGTFLQETQYF	TGTGCCAGCAGCCTCCTGACTAGCGGGACCTTTCTACAAGAGACCCAGTACTTC
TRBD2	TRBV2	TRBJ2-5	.	CASTVGGKNLETQYF	TGTGCCAGCACCGTGGGGGGGAAGAATTTGGAGACCCAGTACTTC
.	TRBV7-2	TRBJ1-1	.	CASSLAGGGTEAFF	TGTGCCAGCAGCTTAGCGGGGGGTGGGACTGAAGCTTTCTTT
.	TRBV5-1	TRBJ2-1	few	CASSLGDKYNEQFF	TGCGCCAGCAGCTTGGGGGACAAATACAATGAGCAGTTCTTC
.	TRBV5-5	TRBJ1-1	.	CASSLTPNTEAFF	TGTGCCAGCAGCTTGACACCGAACACTGAAGCTTTCTTT
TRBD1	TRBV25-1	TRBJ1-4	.	CASSEHRGLGNEKLFF	TGTGCCAGCAGTGAACACAGGGGATTGGGTAATGAAAAACTGTTTTTT
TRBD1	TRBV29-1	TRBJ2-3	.	CSVVGQVVTDTQYF	TGCAGCGTCGTGGGACAGGTAGTCACAGATACGCAGTATTTT
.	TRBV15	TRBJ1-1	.	CAISPPQAGERGTEAFF	TGTGCCATCAGCCCCCCCCAAGCAGGGGAGCGGGGCACTGAAGCTTTCTTT
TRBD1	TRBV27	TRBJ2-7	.	CASKRTGSSYEQYF	TGTGCCAGCAAACGGACAGGGAGTTCCTACGAGCAGTACTTC
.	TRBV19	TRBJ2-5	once	CASSALVGSETQYF	TGTGCCAGTAGTGCACTAGTGGGATCAGAGACCCAGTACTTC
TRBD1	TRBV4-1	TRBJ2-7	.	CASSQDLRTGGFYEQYF	TGCGCCAGCAGCCAAGATCTAAGGACAGGGGGCTTCTACGAGCAGTACTTC
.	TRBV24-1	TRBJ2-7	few	CATLGLPSSYEQYF	TGTGCCACCCTTGGACTCCCCAGCTCCTACGAGCAGTACTTC
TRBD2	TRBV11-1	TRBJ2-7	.	CASSYSSSGGSYEQYF	TGTGCCAGCAGCTATTCCTCTAGCGGGGGTTCCTACGAGCAGTACTTC
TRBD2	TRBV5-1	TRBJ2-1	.	CASSLRSSGPYNEQFF	TGCGCCAGCAGCTTGCGGTCTAGCGGGCCGTACAATGAGCAGTTCTTC
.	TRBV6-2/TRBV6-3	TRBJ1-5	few	CASSFTNRVNQPQHF	TGTGCCAGCAGTTTCACCAACAGGGTCAATCAGCCCCAGCATTTT
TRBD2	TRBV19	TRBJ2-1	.	CASSRTSGRLSYNEQFF	TGTGCCAGTAGTAGGACTAGCGGGAGGCTTTCCTACAATGAGCAGTTCTTC
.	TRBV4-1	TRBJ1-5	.	CASSQVASSNQPQHF	TGCGCCAGCAGCCAAGTAGCCAGTAGCAATCAGCCCCAGCATTTT
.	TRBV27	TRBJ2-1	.	CASSSPGSSYNEQFF	TGTGCCAGCAGTTCTCCGGGGAGCTCCTACAATGAGCAGTTCTTC
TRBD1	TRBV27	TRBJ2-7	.	CASSPHRTGGSYEQYF	TGTGCCAGCAGTCCCCACCGGACAGGGGGCTCCTACGAGCAGTACTTC
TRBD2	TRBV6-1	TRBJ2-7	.	CASSVVFGLAESYEQYF	TGTGCCAGCAGTGTGGTGTTTGGGCTAGCGGAATCCTACGAGCAGTACTTC
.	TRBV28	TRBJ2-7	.	CASTVGENEQYF	TGTGCCAGCACCGTAGGAGAAAACGAGCAGTACTTC
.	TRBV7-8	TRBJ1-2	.	CASSLDFFGYTF	TGTGCCAGCAGCTTAGACTTTTTTGGCTACACCTTC
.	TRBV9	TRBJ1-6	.	CASSVASRDTPLHF	TGTGCCAGCAGCGTAGCGAGTAGGGACACACCCCTCCACTTT
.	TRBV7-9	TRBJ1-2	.	CASSFRDTALGYTF	TGTGCCAGCAGCTTCCGGGACACCGCCCTCGGCTACACCTTC
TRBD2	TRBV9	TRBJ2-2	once	CASSVSGTPLTGELFF	TGTGCCAGCAGCGTAAGCGGGACTCCCCTCACCGGGGAGCTGTTTTTT